This T cell receptor (beta chain) was retrieved from a study of T cells in Graves' hyperthyroidism and ophthalmopathy. This clonotype showed up just a few times. The germline gives CDR1 DFQATT, CDR2 SNEGSKA (reference sequence). This CDR3 is built from 13 residues. The V end was cut by 3 bases, the J end by 1 base, with 7 bases between. There were TCR beta CDR3 regions amplified from RNA transcripts. TCR CDR3 underwent first-round RT-PCR with the HTBI primer set. Via MiXCR, TCRdb re-called the multiplex PCR reads, giving one row per CDR3 protein. The table includes some 460,000 distinct CDR3 sequences, around a sixth detected once.

This sequence was found in a woman younger than 35 with Graves' hyperthyroidism. This chain uses TRBV20-1 with TRBJ1-3, with D possibly matching TRBD1 (5 bases). The specimen sequenced was blood. CDR3 bases: TGCAGTGCTAGGGGGGGTTCTGGAAACACCATATATTTT. Protein: CSARGGSGNTIYF.